The next 22 T cell receptor beta chains were all read from a single sample in a study of T cells in tuberculosis. Profiled with immunoSEQ multiplex PCR; TCRdb holds only in-frame clones, not every one. The sample records 24,000 or so clones, around 95% being singletons. The specimen was PBMCs. Source of these receptors: a donor aged 10 to 29 with latent tuberculosis or without tuberculosis infection.

CDR3 in amino acids: CASSQDSPRTGELFF. DNA of the CDR3: TGCGCCAGCAGCCAAGATTCTCCCCGCACCGGGGAGCTGTTTTTT. The J gene is TRBJ2-2, the V gene TRBV4-1; D call uncertain. CDR1 is MGHRA and CDR2 is YSYEKL in the germline V gene. This CDR3 is built from 15 residues. V gave up 0 bases and J gave up 4 bases, with 9 bases separating them.

The chain has TRBV10-3 and TRBJ2-1; 10 bases align to TRBD2. The J segment lost 9 bases and the V segment lost 10 bases, leaving 12 bases of the junction unmatched. CDR1 and CDR2 from the germline V gene are ENHRY and SYGVKD. The CDR3 contains 14 residues. CDR3 nucleotide sequence: TGTGCCACCCAGCGGGGGGGCCTGGGTGGTGAGCAGTTCTTC. Translation: CATQRGGLGGEQFF.

This clone was counted a single time. The CDR3 DNA reads TGTGCCAGCAAGGGGGCCGGTCAGCCCCAGCATTTT. Residues: CASKGAGQPQHF. V usage is TRBV6-5 and J usage is TRBJ1-5; the match to TRBD1 covers 7 bases. CDR3 size: 12 residues. Germline V gene sequence: CDR1 MNHEY, CDR2 SVGAGI. Losses at the gene ends were 7 bases for V and 6 bases for J; bases not matched to a gene: 3.

The chain employs TRBV10-3 and TRBJ2-6, with 7 nucleotides matching TRBD2. Per germline, CDR1 ENHRY and CDR2 SYGVKD. V shed 4 bases and J 1 base; nucleotides not matched to a gene: 1. The CDR3 spans 15 residues. This CDR3 is CAISGGGSGANVLTF. The CDR3 DNA reads as TGTGCCATCAGTGGGGGAGGGTCTGGGGCCAACGTCCTGACTTTC.

The V and J genes are TRBV4-1 and TRBJ2-5, with 11 bases fitting TRBD2. Germline V gene lookup returns CDR1 MGHRA and CDR2 YSYEKL. This CDR3 has 15 residues. With V trimmed by 1 base and J by 6 bases, 4 bases remained unmatched. The CDR3: CASSQVAGGPQTQYF. Written as DNA, the CDR3 is TGCGCCAGCAGCCAAGTAGCGGGGGGGCCACAGACCCAGTACTTC.

This chain uses TRBV18 with TRBJ2-1; D is possibly TRBD1 (5 bases). The germline CDR1 and CDR2 sequences are KGHSH and LQKENI. V dropped 2 bases and J dropped 8 bases, with 13 bases sitting between them. This CDR3 is 14 amino acids long. CDR3 DNA: TGTGCCAGCTCACCAGACTGGGGCGCGGATGAGCAGTTCTTC. Protein: CASSPDWGADEQFF.

This chain links TRBV7-2 with TRBJ2-2, with TRBD2 as a possible D gene (5 bases). The ends were cut back, 0 bases at V and 5 bases at J, with 7 bases in the middle. Germline V CDR1 and CDR2: SGHTA, FQGNSA. This CDR3 contains 14 residues. The CDR3 protein is CASSLAGDTGELFF. In nucleotides, the CDR3 is TGTGCCAGCAGCTTAGCCGGGGATACCGGGGAGCTGTTTTTT. The full variable domain, rest sourced from reference TRBV7-2 and TRBJ2-2, is GAGVSQSPSNKVTEKGKDVELRCDPISGHTALYWYRQSLGQGLEFLIYFQGNSAPDKSGLPSDRFSAERTGGSVSTLTIQRTQQEDSAVYLCASSLAGDTGELFFGEGSRLTVL.

CDR3 sequence (DNA): TGCGCCAGCAGCGCAGGTACAGGGGCTCCTGAAGCTTTCTTT. It encodes CASSAGTGAPEAFF. The chain carries TRBV5-1 and TRBJ1-1; 7 bases are shared with TRBD1. Losses at the gene ends were 4 bases for V and 6 bases for J; bases not matched to a gene: 9. CDR1 SGHRS and CDR2 YFSETQ come from the germline V gene. This CDR3 contains 14 residues.

This clone was observed a single time. The chain joins TRBV6-1 to TRBJ1-4; D perhaps matches TRBD1 (6 bases). The V end lost 6 bases, the J end lost 5 bases, and 10 bases lay between the germline ends. CDR1 is MNHNS, CDR2 SASEGT, per germline. The CDR3 contains 13 residues. The CDR3 coding sequence is TGTGCCAGCAGCAGGACAGAGAATGAAAAACTGTTTTTT. Amino acid sequence: CASSRTENEKLFF.

This sequence joins TRBV5-4 and TRBJ2-7; D uncertain. The CDR3 length is 14 residues. The V end was cut by 3 bases, the J end by 0 bases, with 10 bases between. CDR1 and CDR2 from the germline V gene are SGHNT and YYREEE (reference sequence). This CDR3 reads CASSSGSGSYEQYF. The CDR3 bases are TGTGCCAGCAGCTCGGGTTCCGGCTCCTACGAGCAGTACTTC.

V is TRBV4-1 and J is TRBJ1-2; possibly TRBD1 for D (5 bases). The germline V and J ends were trimmed by 2 bases and 4 bases, with 14 bases remaining between them. CDR3 length: 15 amino acids. Germline lookup yields CDR1 MGHRA and CDR2 YSYEKL. CDR3 sequence (DNA): TGCGCCAGCAGCCAACAGGGTTTACCCACCTATGGCTACACCTTC. This codes for CASSQQGLPTYGYTF.

V gene TRBV30 combines with J gene TRBJ2-5; weak D call: TRBD1 (5 bases). Between the trimmed V and J ends, which lost 2 bases and 4 bases, there was a span of 11 bases. Germline CDR1 GTSNPN, CDR2 SVGIG (reference sequence). The CDR3 has 13 residues. The CDR3 is CAWSIDRRETQYF. In DNA, the CDR3 is TGTGCCTGGAGTATTGACAGACGAGAGACCCAGTACTTC.

This chain uses TRBV10-2 with TRBJ2-1, with 8 bases matching TRBD2. Looked up from germline, CDR1 is WSHSY and CDR2 is SAAADI. There are 13 residues in the CDR3. The V gene end was trimmed by 6 bases and the J gene end by 6 bases; junction bases not matched to a gene: 4. The CDR3 protein is CASRGLVFNEQFF. The CDR3 nucleotides are TGCGCCAGCAGGGGACTAGTGTTCAATGAGCAGTTCTTC.

CDR3 nucleotide sequence: TGTGCCAGCAGCCCGGGGACTAGCGGGGGCAAAAACATTCAGTACTTC. Amino acids: CASSPGTSGGKNIQYF. The chain has TRBV9 and TRBJ2-4; 14 bases line up with TRBD2. The CDR3 has 16 amino acids. Germline V gene data show CDR1 as SGDLS and CDR2 as YYNGEE. The J segment lost 3 bases and the V segment lost 4 bases, leaving 3 bases of the junction unmatched.

The rearrangement uses TRBV29-1 and TRBJ1-6; no reliable D call. Trimming removed 6 bases from V and 8 bases from J, with 20 bases in between. The CDR3 runs 15 residues. The germline CDR1 and CDR2 sequences are SQVTM and ANQGSEA. In nucleotides, the CDR3 is TGCAGCGTACGGGTCTCTAGTAATTGGGATTCACCCCTCCACTTT. Translated: CSVRVSSNWDSPLHF.

The V and J genes are TRBV27 and TRBJ1-2, with D possibly TRBD1 on 5 matching bases. Germline V lookup: CDR1 MNHEY, CDR2 SMNVEV (reference sequence). This CDR3 comprises 13 residues. V lost 2 bases to trimming and J lost 6 bases, with 10 bases between them. The CDR3 here is CASSLPGGHGYTF. CDR3 nucleotides: TGTGCCAGCAGTTTACCGGGGGGTCATGGCTACACCTTC.

The rearrangement uses TRBV25-1 and TRBJ1-1, with TRBD1 matching over 8 bases. Germline values: CDR1 MGHDK, CDR2 SYGVNS. The CDR3 extends over 12 amino acids. The V and J ends lost 1 base and 8 bases, in that order; junction bases with no gene match: 0. In DNA form, the CDR3 reads TGTGCCAGCAGTGAATGGGACAGGGAAGCTTTCTTT. Translated, it gives CASSEWDREAFF.

The rearrangement links TRBV6-5 to TRBJ2-3, with 7 bases fitting TRBD1. Germline CDR1 reads MNHEY; CDR2 reads SVGAGI. The CDR3 length is 14 residues. With V trimmed by 6 bases and J by 2 bases, 5 bases remained unmatched. The CDR3 reads CASRQGPITDTQYF. CDR3 DNA sequence: TGTGCCAGCAGACAGGGGCCTATCACAGATACGCAGTATTTT.

V gene TRBV6-4 combines with J gene TRBJ2-2, with TRBD2 matching over 8 bases. Germline CDR1 and CDR2: MRHNA and SNTAGT. The CDR3 is made up of 17 amino acids. V shed 2 bases and J 4 bases; nucleotides not matched to a gene: 9. CDR3 nucleotides: TGTGCCAGCAGTGACGCAGCGGGGGTAATAGGCACCGGGGAGCTGTTTTTT. It specifies CASSDAAGVIGTGELFF.

V usage is TRBV6-1 and J usage is TRBJ1-2; D remains ambiguous. Trimming removed 5 bases from V and 6 bases from J, with 4 bases in between. The V gene's germline CDR1 is MNHNS and CDR2 SASEGT. The CDR3 runs 10 residues. This CDR3 reads CASSYNGYTF. The CDR3 DNA is TGTGCCAGCAGTTACAATGGCTACACCTTC.

This clone occurred once. The V gene is TRBV4-1, the J gene TRBJ2-1, with D unresolved. Trimming removed 0 bases at V and 0 bases at J, with 12 bases between. The CDR3 length is 17 residues. Germline values: CDR1 MGHRA, CDR2 YSYEKL. The CDR3 here is CASSQDSTYSSYNEQFF. CDR3 in DNA: TGCGCCAGCAGCCAAGATTCTACGTATAGCTCCTACAATGAGCAGTTCTTC.

In this sample, this clone turned up a few times. The chain couples TRBV6-5 to TRBJ1-5, with 11 bases that match TRBD1. Trimming cost V 6 bases and J 12 bases; bases outside gene matches: 7. Germline lookup yields CDR1 MNHEY and CDR2 SVGAGI. The CDR3 extends over 13 amino acids. The CDR3 sequence: CASSAGTGGIQHF. In DNA form, the CDR3 reads TGTGCCAGCAGCGCCGGGACAGGGGGAATCCAGCATTTT.